A single sample gave rise to the 27 T cell receptor beta chains below, sequenced in a study of beta chain features in type 1 diabetes. Study conclusions and caveats: TCRB CDR3 length was moderately but significantly reduced in all four CD4+ subsets of Type 1 diabetes patients.

These receptors have no identified antigens. Expressed TCRB transcripts got sequenced, as all isolated RNA was reverse transcribed. The table came from immunoSEQ multiplex PCR; TCRdb's copy has only in-frame clones and leaves some out. Of 150,000 to 200,000 clones listed, around 8.4% were seen once; the top ten hold 0.54%. Material: central memory CD4+ T cells from blood. Every receptor here comes from a woman aged 18-35 years with type 1 diabetes.

CDR3 amino acids: CASRAKGQGFQPQHF. CDR3 DNA sequence: TGTGCCAGCAGGGCGAAGGGACAGGGGTTTCAGCCCCAGCATTTT. The V and J genes are TRBV28 and TRBJ1-5; 10 positions agree with TRBD1. Germline CDR1 and CDR2: MDHEN and SYDVKM. The CDR3 is 15 residues long. With 6 bases clipped from V and 6 bases from J, the junction kept 8 bases outside the gene matches.

This clone was observed a few times. This rearrangement joins TRBV29-1 to TRBJ2-2; 10 bases align to TRBD1. The CDR3 is 16 residues long. Trimming cost V 2 bases and J 2 bases; bases outside gene matches: 5. The germline V gene encodes CDR1 SQVTM and CDR2 ANQGSEA. The CDR3 here is CSVERQGAFNTGELFF. CDR3 DNA: TGCAGCGTTGAAAGACAGGGGGCGTTTAACACCGGGGAGCTGTTTTTT.

The gene calls are TRBV7-2 and TRBJ2-2, with 8 nucleotides matching TRBD1. V was pared by 8 bases and J by 4 bases, with 6 bases of the junction left unmatched. From germline, CDR1 is SGHTA and CDR2 FQGNSA. There are 14 residues in the CDR3. The CDR3, as DNA: TGTGCCAGCCAACAGGGGGTGGGCACCGGGGAGCTGTTTTTT. Translation: CASQQGVGTGELFF. The whole variable domain, remainder taken from reference TRBV7-2 and TRBJ2-2, is GAGVSQSPSNKVTEKGKDVELRCDPISGHTALYWYRQSLGQGLEFLIYFQGNSAPDKSGLPSDRFSAERTGGSVSTLTIQRTQQEDSAVYLCASQQGVGTGELFFGEGSRLTVL.

The V and J genes are TRBV5-1 and TRBJ2-1; 10 bases line up with TRBD2. The CDR3 totals 15 residues. CDR1 and CDR2 from the germline V gene are SGHRS and YFSETQ. V dropped 4 bases and J dropped 6; count of bases not matched to a gene: 7. CDR3 protein: CASSPGTSVVNEQFF. The CDR3 DNA reads as TGCGCCAGCAGCCCCGGGACTAGCGTCGTCAATGAGCAGTTCTTC. The complete variable domain, with remaining parts taken from reference TRBV5-1 and TRBJ2-1, reads KAGVTQTPRYLIKTRGQQVTLSCSPISGHRSVSWYQQTPGQGLQFLFEYFSETQRNKGNFPGRFSGRQFSNSRSEMNVSTLELGDSALYLCASSPGTSVVNEQFFGPGTRLTVL.

This clone was seen repeatedly, ten times or more. The genes are TRBV7-8 and TRBJ2-3; 11 bases line up with TRBD1. CDR3 length equals 17 residues. Germline loops: CDR1 SGHVS, CDR2 FQNEAQ. J lost 4 bases, V lost 2 bases, and 8 bases had no gene match. The DNA of the CDR3 is TGTGCCAGCAGCTTATTGCGGCCGGGACAGGGGGCAGATACGCAGTATTTT. Translated, it gives CASSLLRPGQGADTQYF.

The gene calls are TRBV13 and TRBJ2-7; 12 nucleotides align to TRBD2. Germline V CDR1 and CDR2: PRHDT, FYEKMQ (reference sequence). After removal of 1 base from V and 7 bases from J, the junction contained 5 bases not matched to a gene. This CDR3 is 15 amino acids long. The CDR3 DNA follows: TGTGCCAGCAGCTTAGCGTCTAGCGGGAGGGATGAGCAGTACTTC. Amino acid sequence: CASSLASSGRDEQYF. The full variable domain, completed using reference TRBV13 and TRBJ2-7, is AAGVIQSPRHLIKEKRETATLKCYPIPRHDTVYWYQQGPGQDPQFLISFYEKMQSDKGSIPDRFSAQQFSDYHSELNMSSLELGDSALYFCASSLASSGRDEQYFGPGTRLTVT.

Only a few counts were recorded for this clone. In nucleotides, the CDR3 is TGCGCCAGCAAAGGACAGTACAATGAGCAGTTCTTC. Protein product: CASKGQYNEQFF. The chain carries TRBV5-1 and TRBJ2-1, with a weak D call TRBD1 (6 bases). Germline-derived CDR1 and CDR2 are SGHRS and YFSETQ. The CDR3 contains 12 residues. Trimming took 6 bases from V and 4 from J, leaving 8 bases between them.

The sample holds a few counts of this clone. V gene TRBV7-2 combines with J gene TRBJ2-2, with 9 bases lining up with TRBD1. V gave up 4 bases and J gave up 7 bases; unmatched junction bases: 7. Germline values: CDR1 SGHTA, CDR2 FQGNSA. The CDR3 length is 15 residues. The CDR3 loop reads CASSYHRGRVGELFF. The CDR3 bases are TGTGCCAGCAGCTACCACAGGGGGCGCGTCGGGGAGCTGTTTTTT.

J is TRBJ2-1 and V is TRBV19; 9 bases are shared with TRBD1. The CDR3 is made up of 16 amino acids. The trim removed 8 bases at V and 4 bases at J, leaving 12 bases unmatched. The germline CDR1 and CDR2 sequences are LNHDA and SQIVND (reference sequence). The CDR3 loop reads CASGTGGFYLYNEQFF. CDR3 nucleotide sequence: TGTGCCAGTGGTACAGGGGGCTTCTACTTATACAATGAGCAGTTCTTC.

This clone was detected only a few times. The sample holds other DNA sequences that translate to the same CDR3. J is TRBJ2-5 and V is TRBV5-1; TRBD1 is a possible D gene (5 bases). CDR3 size: 14 residues. CDR1 and CDR2 (germline): SGHRS, YFSETQ. V lost 4 bases, J lost 2 bases, and 12 bases lay in between. Written as DNA, the CDR3 is TGCGCCAGCAGCCCGACAGTCAGGCAAGAGACCCAGTACTTC. Translation gives CASSPTVRQETQYF.

This clone has only a few counts. The chain combines TRBV7-2 with TRBJ2-1, with D possibly matching TRBD2 (5 bases). Germline lookup yields CDR1 SGHTA and CDR2 FQGNSA. The length of the CDR3 is 13 residues. V shed 2 bases and J shed 9 bases, with 11 bases lying between them. CDR3 coding DNA: TGTGCCAGCAGCTTACACGCGGGCACTGAGCAGTTCTTC. Translation: CASSLHAGTEQFF. The full variable domain, rest sourced from reference TRBV7-2 and TRBJ2-1, is GAGVSQSPSNKVTEKGKDVELRCDPISGHTALYWYRQSLGQGLEFLIYFQGNSAPDKSGLPSDRFSAERTGGSVSTLTIQRTQQEDSAVYLCASSLHAGTEQFFGPGTRLTVL.

In its sample, this clone was seen a few times. Compared with germline, one end of the junction differs, possibly owing to a read error. The gene calls are TRBV7-7 and TRBJ2-1; 10 nucleotides match TRBD2. The V gene's germline CDR1 is SSHAT and CDR2 FNYEAQ (reference sequence). This CDR3 comprises 16 residues. DNA of the CDR3: TGTGCTAGCAGCTTAGATCTGGGACTAGCGTACAATGAGCAGTTCTTC. Its translation: CASSLDLGLAYNEQFF.

This clone turned up a few times. The rearrangement links TRBV7-2 to TRBJ2-5; the D gene is possibly TRBD1 (6 bases). The tail of the sequence fits TRBJ2-7 better, so the J call may be wrong. Looked up from germline, CDR1 is SGHTA and CDR2 is FQGNSA. The CDR3 is made up of 13 amino acids. CDR3 amino acids: CASSSGQIYEQYF. The CDR3 coding sequence is TGTGCCAGCAGCTCCGGACAGATCTACGAGCAGTACTTC.

V is TRBV7-2 and J is TRBJ2-1; no clear D. This CDR3 is 13 amino acids long. Trimming cost V 0 bases and J 3 bases, with 3 bases left between them. Germline loops: CDR1 SGHTA, CDR2 FQGNSA. CDR3 sequence reads: CASSLARYNEQFF. The CDR3 DNA is TGTGCCAGCAGCTTAGCGCGCTACAATGAGCAGTTCTTC.

The rearrangement uses TRBV7-6 and TRBJ1-1; no clear D. CDR3 length: 12 amino acids. Germline values: CDR1 SGHVS, CDR2 FNYEAQ. Trimming removed 7 bases from V and 11 bases from J, with 17 bases in between. The DNA for the CDR3 is TGTGCCAGCACCCAACCCGTCGGGGAGGCTTTCTTT. The encoded protein is CASTQPVGEAFF.

The sample holds a few counts of this clone. The chain carries TRBV15 and TRBJ2-7; D might be TRBD2 (6 bases). The CDR3 sequence is 17 residues long. CDR1 and CDR2 (germline): LNHNV, YYDKDF (reference sequence). V lost 0 bases and J 5 bases, leaving 20 bases between the germline ends. The CDR3: CATSRDSGGPGWDEQYF. CDR3 bases: TGTGCCACCAGCAGAGATAGCGGTGGGCCAGGGTGGGACGAGCAGTACTTC. The full variable domain, completed using reference TRBV15 and TRBJ2-7, is DAMVIQNPRYQVTQFGKPVTLSCSQTLNHNVMYWYQQKSSQAPKLLFHYYDKDFNNEADTPDNFQSRRPNTSFCFLDIRSPGLGDTAMYLCATSRDSGGPGWDEQYFGPGTRLTVT.

This clone was seen only a few times. The chain uses TRBV5-1 and TRBJ2-5; D unclear. This CDR3 spans 14 amino acids. Trimming removed 0 bases from V and 2 bases from J, with 8 bases in between. The V gene's germline CDR1 is SGHRS and CDR2 YFSETQ. Here the CDR3 reads CASSLGRIQETQYF. CDR3 bases: TGCGCCAGCAGCTTGGGGCGGATTCAAGAGACCCAGTACTTC.

Only a few counts were recorded for this clone. CDR3 loop: CASRATADTQYF. The DNA of the CDR3 is TGTGCCAGCAGGGCGACAGCAGATACGCAGTATTTT. The chain combines TRBV2 with TRBJ2-3; tentatively, D is TRBD1 (5 bases). The CDR3 runs to 12 residues. V lost 6 bases and J lost 4, with 8 bases in between. In germline, CDR1 is SNHLY, CDR2 FYNNEI.

This chain uses TRBV30 with TRBJ1-2; a weak D match, TRBD1 (6 bases). V lost 3 bases to trimming and J lost 4 bases, with 12 bases between them. The CDR3 contains 13 residues. Germline V gene sequence: CDR1 GTSNPN, CDR2 SVGIG (reference sequence). CDR3 region: CAWSVIGGYGYTF. CDR3 in DNA: TGTGCCTGGAGCGTCATAGGGGGCTATGGCTACACCTTC.

This clone was detected only a few times. This chain uses TRBV28 with TRBJ1-4, with TRBD1 matching 7 bases. Trimming at V came to 11 bases and at J to 3 bases, leaving 3 bases not matched to a gene. Germline CDR1 reads MDHEN; CDR2 reads SYDVKM. The CDR3 totals 12 residues. In nucleotides, the CDR3 is TGTGCCTGGGGACAGCCTAATGAAAAACTGTTTTTT. It codes for CAWGQPNEKLFF.

This clone has more than one count but fewer than ten. Within the sample, other DNA sequences also encode this same CDR3. This chain links TRBV19 with TRBJ2-5, with TRBD1 matching over 7 bases. The germline CDR1 and CDR2 sequences are LNHDA and SQIVND (reference sequence). The CDR3 has 13 residues. Trimming took 4 bases from V and 3 from J; bases not matched to a gene: 2. CDR3 residues: CASSTGQEETQYF. CDR3 in DNA: TGTGCCAGTAGTACTGGACAGGAAGAGACCCAGTACTTC. Full variable domain (missing parts from reference TRBV19 and TRBJ2-5): DGGITQSPKYLFRKEGQNVTLSCEQNLNHDAMYWYRQDPGQGLRLIYYSQIVNDFQKGDIAEGYSVSREKKESFPLTVTSAQKNPTAFYLCASSTGQEETQYFGPGTRLLVL.

A word on this clone: One end of the junction does not line up with germline, which may come from a read error. This chain joins TRBV28 and TRBJ1-1, with 12 bases matching TRBD1. The CDR3 has 15 amino acids. Germline V CDR1 and CDR2: MDHEN, SYDVKM. This CDR3 is CASSAPGQGAWGPVF. In DNA, the CDR3 is TGTGCCAGCAGCGCACCGGGACAGGGGGCTTGGGGGCCTGTCTTT.

The table lists this clone with a few counts. The rearrangement joins TRBV28 to TRBJ1-1, with a possible D match to TRBD1 (6 bases). There are 13 residues in the CDR3. Trimming shortened V by 4 bases and J by 5 bases, and 11 bases separated the two germline ends. Germline V lookup: CDR1 MDHEN, CDR2 SYDVKM. This chain's CDR3 is CASSSGRGTEAFF. The CDR3 nucleotides read TGTGCCAGCAGTTCGGGCAGGGGTACTGAAGCTTTCTTT.

This chain connects TRBV4-1 to TRBJ2-5, with 8 bases that match TRBD1. With 4 bases clipped from V and 7 bases from J, the junction kept 8 bases outside the gene matches. The CDR3 contains 14 residues. Germline values: CDR1 MGHRA, CDR2 YSYEKL. The CDR3 bases are TGCGCCAGCAGCCTTCAGGGGGCATTGGGGACCCAGTACTTC. This encodes CASSLQGALGTQYF.

The chain recombines TRBV5-6 with TRBJ1-5, with 7 bases identical to TRBD1. The CDR3 extends over 14 amino acids. Losses at the gene ends were 4 bases for V and 4 bases for J; bases not matched to a gene: 5. Germline CDR1 reads SGHDT; CDR2 reads YYEEEE. The CDR3 nucleotides are TGTGCCAGCAGCGGGGGGACAGTGAATCAGCCCCAGCATTTT. This gives the protein CASSGGTVNQPQHF.

This chain connects TRBV2 to TRBJ1-6; 7 bases are a match to TRBD1. The CDR3 consists of 12 residues. V lost 6 bases, J lost 14 bases, and 7 bases stayed unmatched. CDR1 and CDR2 (germline): SNHLY, FYNNEI. In DNA, the CDR3 is TGTGCCAGCAGCCTAGACAGGGATTCCCTCCACTTT. Translated: CASSLDRDSLHF. Full variable domain (outside the CDR3, taken from reference TRBV2 and TRBJ1-6): EPEVTQTPSHQVTQMGQEVILRCVPISNHLYFYWYRQILGQKVEFLVSFYNNEISEKSEIFDDQFSVERPDGSNFTLKIRSTKLEDSAMYFCASSLDRDSLHFGNGTRLTVT.

This clone was seen more than once but under ten times. V gene TRBV11-3 combines with J gene TRBJ1-1; D is unclear. This CDR3 spans 14 amino acids. Per germline, CDR1 SGHNT and CDR2 YENEEA. V lost 4 bases and J lost 3, with 12 bases in between. The CDR3 protein is CASSYGKSHTEAFF. CDR3 coding DNA: TGTGCCAGCAGCTACGGGAAGTCTCACACTGAAGCTTTCTTT.